This T cell receptor beta chain was captured in a study of T cell responses to AZD1222 COVID-19 vaccine. Turning to this clone: Its specificity is unknown.

The data were produced by immunoSEQ multiplex PCR, yet TCRdb's version contains in-frame clones alone and is incomplete. Of tens of thousands of clones detected, roughly 90% appear once; the ten largest clones hold 7.5% to 9%. Overall study findings and caveats: Just a handful of AZD1222 recipients tested seropositive at baseline. Females outnumbered males among donors, who were mostly white British; clonal diversity was possibly underestimated.

V was trimmed by 4 bases and J by 1 base, leaving 15 bases between them. The CDR3 runs 16 residues. CDR1 and CDR2 (germline): SGHNT, YYREEE (reference sequence). The chain employs TRBV5-4 and TRBJ1-3; no clear D gene. The starting material was peripheral blood, obtained on day 0 of AZD1222 vaccination. The TCR was taken from an adult in good health. The CDR3 DNA reads as TGTGCCAGCAGCCAATTGGGGAGCCTATCTGGAAACACCATATATTTT. Translated: CASSQLGSLSGNTIYF.